The 22 T cell receptor beta chains presented below share a single source sample, sequenced in a study of cytomegalovirus exposure and HLA in healthy donors. Both 60 Vbeta primers and 13 Jbeta primers went into the PCR. Produced via immunoSEQ multiplex PCR; TCRdb's table is partial and in-frame only. In the table there are around 130,000 clones, around 80% of which are singletons. Sequencing used PBMCs. The receptors come from a female donor in good health and CMV-seronegative.

There are a few counts of this clone. The gene calls are TRBV7-9 and TRBJ1-2; the match to TRBD1 covers 7 bases. The CDR3 consists of 14 residues. Germline V gene data show CDR1 as SEHNR and CDR2 as FQNEAQ (reference sequence). Losses at the gene ends were 0 bases for V and 6 bases for J; bases not matched to a gene: 4. CDR3 DNA: TGTGCCAGCAGCTTAGCCGAGGGGGCTAATGGCTACACCTTC. Amino acids: CASSLAEGANGYTF.

The chain recombines TRBV7-6 with TRBJ2-5; 8 positions match TRBD1. The CDR3 totals 14 residues. In germline, CDR1 is SGHVS, CDR2 FNYEAQ. J was trimmed by 1 base and V by 5 bases; bases with no gene match: 3. As DNA, the CDR3 is TGTGCCAGCAGCGCTCAGGGGGCCCAAGAGACCCAGTACTTC. This sequence encodes CASSAQGAQETQYF.

This clone appeared a few times. The J gene is TRBJ2-5, the V gene TRBV2, with TRBD2 identical over 8 bases. The junction had 5 bases not matched to a gene; V was cut back by 6 bases and J by 2 bases. The CDR3 is made up of 14 amino acids. CDR1 SNHLY and CDR2 FYNNEI come from the germline V gene. CDR3 loop: CASRLGLEQETQYF. The CDR3 bases are TGTGCCAGCAGATTGGGACTAGAACAAGAGACCCAGTACTTC.

The chain joins TRBV5-4 to TRBJ2-1; maybe TRBD1 (5 bases). The CDR3 length is 14 residues. Germline-derived CDR1 and CDR2 are SGHNT and YYREEE (reference sequence). With 6 bases removed from V and 5 bases from J, the gap between germline ends came to 15 bases. CDR3 sequence reads: CASTHQGSHNEQFF. CDR3 in DNA: TGTGCCAGCACCCACCAGGGCAGCCACAATGAGCAGTTCTTC.

The chain couples TRBV5-6 to TRBJ1-2; tentatively, D is TRBD1 (6 bases). This CDR3 is built from 13 residues. Trimming removed 6 bases at V and 7 bases at J, with 16 bases between. Per the germline V gene, CDR1 is SGHDT and CDR2 is YYEEEE. CDR3 loop: CASTLAGGGGYTF. The CDR3 bases are TGTGCCAGCACCCTGGCGGGGGGCGGTGGCTACACCTTC.

CDR3 amino acids: CASTWRVAGGEQYF. The CDR3 region has the DNA TGTGCCAGCACGTGGCGAGTAGCGGGAGGCGAGCAGTACTTC. V is TRBV13 and J is TRBJ2-7; 10 bases are shared with TRBD2. The V segment lost 7 bases and the J segment 6 bases; nucleotides outside the gene matches: 9. The CDR3 has 14 residues. Germline CDR1 is PRHDT and CDR2 is FYEKMQ (reference sequence).

The gene calls are TRBV14 and TRBJ2-7, with D possibly being TRBD2 (7 bases). Germline assignment: CDR1 SGHDN and CDR2 FVKESK. V shed 4 bases and J shed 2 bases, with 15 bases lying between them. The CDR3 has 15 amino acids. The CDR3 spells CASSPRGPATYEQYF. The CDR3 region has the DNA TGTGCCAGCAGCCCGCGGGGGCCAGCAACCTACGAGCAGTACTTC.

The genes are TRBV18 and TRBJ2-7; 7 bases are shared with TRBD1. There are 15 residues in the CDR3. After removal of 3 bases from V and 7 bases from J, the junction contained 12 bases not matched to a gene. Germline values: CDR1 KGHSH, CDR2 LQKENI. CDR3 DNA: TGTGCCAGCTCACCTCAGGACAGGACCTACGTAGAGCAGTACTTC. Translated: CASSPQDRTYVEQYF. Combining the CDR3 with reference TRBV18 and TRBJ2-7 gives the whole variable domain NAGVMQNPRHLVRRRGQEARLRCSPMKGHSHVYWYRQLPEEGLKFMVYLQKENIIDESGMPKERFSAEFPKEGPSILRIQQVVRGDSAAYFCASSPQDRTYVEQYFGPGTRLTVT.

The gene calls are TRBV6-1 and TRBJ2-7, with D possibly TRBD2 on 6 matching bases. Trimming pared 2 bases from V and 1 base from J, leaving 12 bases between. The germline V gene encodes CDR1 MNHNS and CDR2 SASEGT. The CDR3 consists of 15 residues. The CDR3 here is CASSEWRALSYEQYF. In DNA form, the CDR3 reads TGTGCCAGCAGTGAATGGAGGGCACTATCCTACGAGCAGTACTTC.

V is TRBV7-2 and J is TRBJ1-4; D not resolved. This CDR3 is 13 amino acids long. Trimming left V 3 bases short and J 6 bases short, with 8 bases between. Germline values: CDR1 SGHTA, CDR2 FQGNSA. The CDR3 loop reads CASSFSPYEKLFF. The CDR3, as DNA: TGTGCCAGCAGCTTTAGCCCATATGAAAAACTGTTTTTT.

The chain has TRBV28 and TRBJ2-7, with a weak D call TRBD1 (6 bases). The CDR3 extends over 13 amino acids. Germline V gene sequence: CDR1 MDHEN, CDR2 SYDVKM. Trimming pared 8 bases from V and 5 bases from J, leaving 16 bases between. This CDR3 is CASQGTPRDEQYF. The DNA of the CDR3 is TGTGCCAGCCAAGGGACACCACGGGACGAGCAGTACTTC.

This clone showed up just a few times. The gene calls are TRBV9 and TRBJ1-2, with D possibly being TRBD1 (5 bases). Germline V gene data show CDR1 as SGDLS and CDR2 as YYNGEE. V lost 1 base and J lost 5, with 9 bases in between. This CDR3 spans 13 amino acids. This CDR3 is CASSVLGTYGYTF. The CDR3 nucleotides read TGTGCCAGCAGCGTATTGGGGACTTATGGCTACACCTTC.

This clone showed up just a few times. The chain employs TRBV13 and TRBJ2-7; 8 bases align to TRBD2. Germline CDR1 PRHDT, CDR2 FYEKMQ (reference sequence). V lost 2 bases and J lost 0; bases outside the gene matches: 3. The CDR3 spans 15 residues. CDR3: CASSLPLAGSYEQYF. CDR3 sequence (DNA): TGTGCCAGCAGCTTACCGCTAGCGGGCTCCTACGAGCAGTACTTC.

The CDR3 DNA sequence: TGTGCCAGCAGCCCTGCAGGAAATTATTCACCCCTCCACTTT. Its protein product is CASSPAGNYSPLHF. The chain couples TRBV2 to TRBJ1-6, with D uncertain. The CDR3 spans 14 residues. Germline loops: CDR1 SNHLY, CDR2 FYNNEI. V lost 6 bases and J 8 bases, leaving 14 bases between the germline ends.

This clone is a singleton in its sample. The rearrangement links TRBV6-4 to TRBJ2-3; 12 positions agree with TRBD2. CDR1 is MRHNA, CDR2 SNTAGT, per germline. V lost 3 bases to trimming and J lost 4 bases; unmatched junction nucleotides: 5. There are 16 residues in the CDR3. CDR3 in amino acids: CASSEAGTSGSDTQYF. CDR3 in DNA: TGTGCCAGCAGTGAAGCCGGGACTAGCGGGTCAGATACGCAGTATTTT.

CDR3 sequence (DNA): TGTGCCAGCAGTTTATCAAACAGAAACTATGGCTACACCTTC. Residues: CASSLSNRNYGYTF. This chain uses TRBV27 with TRBJ1-2; no definite D call. Trimming pared 0 bases from V and 2 bases from J, leaving 7 bases between. CDR3 size: 14 residues. The germline CDR1 and CDR2 sequences are MNHEY and SMNVEV (reference sequence).

This clone is a singleton in its sample. The chain couples TRBV6-5 to TRBJ1-5, with D possibly matching TRBD1 (5 bases). The CDR3 has 13 amino acids. The V gene's germline CDR1 is MNHEY and CDR2 SVGAGI. Trimming took off 7 bases at V and 16 bases at J, with 23 bases between the two ends. CDR3 sequence (DNA): TGTGCCAGCACCAAGGCCACAGGTCGAAAAGTACATTTT. Encoded protein: CASTKATGRKVHF.

The V call is TRBV11-1, the J call TRBJ2-3; the match to TRBD1 covers 10 bases. Germline V gives CDR1 SGHAT, CDR2 FQDESV (reference sequence). Trimming cost V 2 bases and J 6 bases; bases outside gene matches: 11. This CDR3 is built from 17 residues. The CDR3 spells CASSLMGGQGRADTQYF. CDR3 nucleotide sequence: TGTGCCAGCAGCTTAATGGGGGGACAGGGGAGGGCGGATACGCAGTATTTT.

The chain couples TRBV29-1 to TRBJ2-1, with 13 bases lining up with TRBD2. CDR1 and CDR2 from the germline V gene are SQVTM and ANQGSEA. V lost 0 bases to trimming and J lost 3 bases; unmatched junction nucleotides: 5. This CDR3 region has 17 residues. For the CDR3, the DNA is TGCAGCGTTGAAGAACCGGGACTAGCGGGATACTACAATGAGCAGTTCTTC. Its protein is CSVEEPGLAGYYNEQFF.

The V gene is TRBV19, the J gene TRBJ1-1, with 7 bases that match TRBD1. With 6 bases clipped from V and 0 bases from J, the junction kept 4 bases outside the gene matches. The CDR3 has 14 amino acids. Per the germline V gene, CDR1 is LNHDA and CDR2 is SQIVND (reference sequence). This CDR3 is CASRETGMNTEAFF. As DNA, the CDR3 is TGTGCCAGTAGGGAGACAGGGATGAACACTGAAGCTTTCTTT. Combining the CDR3 with reference TRBV19 and TRBJ1-1 gives the whole variable domain DGGITQSPKYLFRKEGQNVTLSCEQNLNHDAMYWYRQDPGQGLRLIYYSQIVNDFQKGDIAEGYSVSREKKESFPLTVTSAQKNPTAFYLCASRETGMNTEAFFGQGTRLTVV.

A remark on this clone: A junction boundary mismatches the germline segment, possibly from a read error. The V gene is TRBV6-1, the J gene TRBJ2-7, with D perhaps matching TRBD1 (6 bases). The CDR3 consists of 13 residues. Germline values: CDR1 MNHNS, CDR2 SASEGT. The CDR3 spells CASSGDRSVLGSF. CDR3 sequence (DNA): TGTGCCAGCAGTGGAGACAGGTCCGTTTTAGGTTCCTTC.

V usage is TRBV25-1 and J usage is TRBJ2-5; D is possibly TRBD1 (5 bases). The germline V gene encodes CDR1 MGHDK and CDR2 SYGVNS. The CDR3 extends over 14 amino acids. V was cut by 1 base and J by 1 base, with 7 bases left in between. DNA for the CDR3: TGTGCCAGCAGTGAATTAGGGGCCCAAGAGACCCAGTACTTC. It codes for CASSELGAQETQYF.